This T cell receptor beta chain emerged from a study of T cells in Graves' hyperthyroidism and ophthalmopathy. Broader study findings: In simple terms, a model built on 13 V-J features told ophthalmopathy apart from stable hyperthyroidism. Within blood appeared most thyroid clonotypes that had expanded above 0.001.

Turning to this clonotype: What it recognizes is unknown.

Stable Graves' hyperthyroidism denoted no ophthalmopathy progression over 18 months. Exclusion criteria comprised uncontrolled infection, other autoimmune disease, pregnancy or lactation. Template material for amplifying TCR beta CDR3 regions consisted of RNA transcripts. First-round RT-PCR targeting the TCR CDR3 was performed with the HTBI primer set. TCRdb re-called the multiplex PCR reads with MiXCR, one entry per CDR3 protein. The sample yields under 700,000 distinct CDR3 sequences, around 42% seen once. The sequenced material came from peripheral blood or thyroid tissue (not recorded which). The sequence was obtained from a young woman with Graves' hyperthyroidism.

The CDR3 region is CSARRRETQYF. CDR3 sequence (DNA): TGCAGTGCAAGGCGTCGGGAGACCCAGTACTTC. The chain uses TRBV20-1 and TRBJ2-5; D call uncertain. CDR1 is DFQATT, CDR2 SNEGSKA, per germline (reference sequence). The ends were cut back, 6 bases at V and 5 bases at J, with 10 bases in the middle. CDR3 length equals 11 residues.